This T cell receptor (beta chain) was sequenced for a study of cytomegalovirus exposure and HLA in healthy donors. The CDR3 extends over 16 amino acids. Germline values: CDR1 SGHTA, CDR2 FQGNSA. With 5 bases clipped from V and 5 bases from J, the junction kept 11 bases outside the gene matches. Study results and limitations: Among TCR beta chains, those listed as cytomegalovirus-associated numbered over 150. Three CMV-associated chains were confirmed in vitro to be specific for CMV antigens.

Method: immunoSEQ multiplex PCR; TCRdb's copy keeps in-frame clones and lacks some. There are 140,000 or so clones in the sample; approximately 86% occur only once, and roughly 4.5% lies in the top ten. Donors came from a validation cohort of over a hundred subjects, distinct from the first 666-subject cohort. In regard to this clone: Its antigen is undetermined.

This clonotype originated in a young man in good health and CMV-seropositive. The specimen was PBMCs. The chain carries TRBV7-2 and TRBJ1-5, with 8 bases identical to TRBD1. The CDR3 reads CASSRQGQGGYQPQHF. As DNA, the CDR3 is TGTGCCAGCAGCCGCCAAGGACAGGGCGGTTATCAGCCCCAGCATTTT.